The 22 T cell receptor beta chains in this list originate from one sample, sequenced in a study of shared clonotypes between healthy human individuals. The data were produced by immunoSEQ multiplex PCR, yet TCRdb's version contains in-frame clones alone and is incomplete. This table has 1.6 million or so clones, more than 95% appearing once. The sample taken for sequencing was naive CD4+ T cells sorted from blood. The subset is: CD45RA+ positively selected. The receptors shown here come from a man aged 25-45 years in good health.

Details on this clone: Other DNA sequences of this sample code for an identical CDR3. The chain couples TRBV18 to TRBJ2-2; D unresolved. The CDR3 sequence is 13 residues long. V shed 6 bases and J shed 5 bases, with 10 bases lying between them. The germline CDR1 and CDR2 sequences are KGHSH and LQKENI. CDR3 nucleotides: TGTGCCAGCTCGCCCAGAGATACCGGGGAGCTGTTTTTT. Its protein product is CASSPRDTGELFF.

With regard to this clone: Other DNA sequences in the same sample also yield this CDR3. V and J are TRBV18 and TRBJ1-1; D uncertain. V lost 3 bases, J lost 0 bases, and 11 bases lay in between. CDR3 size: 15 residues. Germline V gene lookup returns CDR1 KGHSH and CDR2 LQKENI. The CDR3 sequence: CASSPLGSVNTEAFF. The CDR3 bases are TGTGCCAGCTCACCGCTCGGGAGCGTGAACACTGAAGCTTTCTTT.

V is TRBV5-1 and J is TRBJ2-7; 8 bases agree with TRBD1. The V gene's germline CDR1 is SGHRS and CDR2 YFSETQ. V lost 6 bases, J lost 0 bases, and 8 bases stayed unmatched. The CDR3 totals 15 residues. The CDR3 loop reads CASTAGDRSSYEQYF. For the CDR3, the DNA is TGCGCCAGCACCGCCGGGGACAGGAGCTCCTACGAGCAGTACTTC. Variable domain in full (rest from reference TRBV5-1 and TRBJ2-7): KAGVTQTPRYLIKTRGQQVTLSCSPISGHRSVSWYQQTPGQGLQFLFEYFSETQRNKGNFPGRFSGRQFSNSRSEMNVSTLELGDSALYLCASTAGDRSSYEQYFGPGTRLTVT.

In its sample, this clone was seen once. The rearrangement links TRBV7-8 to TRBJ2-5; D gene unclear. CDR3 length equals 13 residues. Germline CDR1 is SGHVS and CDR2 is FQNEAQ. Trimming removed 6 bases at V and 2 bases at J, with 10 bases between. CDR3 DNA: TGTGCCAGCAGAGCAGGATTACAAGAGACCCAGTACTTC. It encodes CASRAGLQETQYF.

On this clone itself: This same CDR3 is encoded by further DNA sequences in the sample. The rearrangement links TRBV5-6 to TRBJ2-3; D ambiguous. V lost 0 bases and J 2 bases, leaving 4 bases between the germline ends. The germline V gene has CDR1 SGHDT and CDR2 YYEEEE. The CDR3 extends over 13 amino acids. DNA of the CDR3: TGTGCCAGCAGCTTGGGGTCCACAGATACGCAGTATTTT. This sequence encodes CASSLGSTDTQYF. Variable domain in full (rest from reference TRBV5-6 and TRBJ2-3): DAGVTQSPTHLIKTRGQQVTLRCSPKSGHDTVSWYQQALGQGPQFIFQYYEEEERQRGNFPDRFSGHQFPNYSSELNVNALLLGDSALYLCASSLGSTDTQYFGPGTRLTVL.

The CDR3 spells CASSPGASPSYNEQFF. DNA for the CDR3: TGTGCCAGCAGCCCCGGCGCCTCCCCCTCCTACAATGAGCAGTTCTTC. The chain combines TRBV5-4 with TRBJ2-1; no clear D gene. With 4 bases removed from V and 0 bases from J, the gap between germline ends came to 14 bases. The CDR3 loop spans 16 amino acids. Germline values: CDR1 SGHNT, CDR2 YYREEE (reference sequence).

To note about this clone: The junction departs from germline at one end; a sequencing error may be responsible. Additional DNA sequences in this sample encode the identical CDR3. The CDR3 reads CASSLAGGNQPQHF. CDR3 nucleotides: TGTGCCAGCAGTTTAGCAGGGGGCAATCAGCCCCAGCATTTT. The chain employs TRBV7-8 and TRBJ1-5, with D perhaps TRBD1 (6 bases). Germline assignment: CDR1 SGHVS and CDR2 FQNEAQ. CDR3 length: 14 residues.

CDR3 region: CASSLAQLASGNSYNEQFF. The CDR3 DNA follows: TGTGCCAGCAGCTTAGCACAGCTGGCTAGCGGGAACTCCTACAATGAGCAGTTCTTC. The chain couples TRBV7-9 to TRBJ2-1; 9 bases are shared with TRBD2. CDR1 is SEHNR, CDR2 FQNEAQ, per germline (reference sequence). The CDR3 contains 19 residues. The J segment lost 0 bases and the V segment lost 0 bases, leaving 9 bases of the junction unmatched.

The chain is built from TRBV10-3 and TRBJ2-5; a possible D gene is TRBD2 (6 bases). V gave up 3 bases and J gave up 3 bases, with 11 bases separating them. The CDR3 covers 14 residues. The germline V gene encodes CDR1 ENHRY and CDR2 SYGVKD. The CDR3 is CAISEQAGEETQYF. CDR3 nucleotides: TGTGCCATCAGTGAACAAGCGGGTGAAGAGACCCAGTACTTC.

The CDR3 loop reads CASSLRNVRGRTGELFF. DNA for the CDR3: TGTGCCAGCAGCTTGAGGAACGTGAGGGGGCGAACCGGGGAGCTGTTTTTT. The chain joins TRBV5-4 to TRBJ2-2; 7 positions agree with TRBD1. This CDR3 spans 17 amino acids. CDR1 and CDR2 from the germline V gene are SGHNT and YYREEE (reference sequence). V trimming: 1 base; J trimming: 5 bases; junction bases outside the gene matches: 11.

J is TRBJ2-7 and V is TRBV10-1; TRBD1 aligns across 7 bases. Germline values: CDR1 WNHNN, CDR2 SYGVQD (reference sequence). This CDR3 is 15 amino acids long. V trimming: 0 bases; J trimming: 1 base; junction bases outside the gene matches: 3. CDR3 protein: CASSESRTGSYEQYF. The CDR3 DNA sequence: TGCGCCAGCAGTGAGTCTAGGACAGGTTCCTACGAGCAGTACTTC.

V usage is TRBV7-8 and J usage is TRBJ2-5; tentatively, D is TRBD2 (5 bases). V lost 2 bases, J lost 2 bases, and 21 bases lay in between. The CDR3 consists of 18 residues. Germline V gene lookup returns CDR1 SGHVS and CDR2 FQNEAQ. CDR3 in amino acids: CASSLPGTSTTGQETQYF. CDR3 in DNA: TGTGCCAGCAGCTTACCGGGTACCTCCACGACGGGGCAAGAGACCCAGTACTTC.

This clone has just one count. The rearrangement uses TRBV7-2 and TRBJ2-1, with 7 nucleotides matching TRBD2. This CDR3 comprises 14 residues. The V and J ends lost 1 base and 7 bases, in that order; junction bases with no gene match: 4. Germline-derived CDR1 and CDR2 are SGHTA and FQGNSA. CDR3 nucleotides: TGTGCCAGCAGCTTAGATTTTAGCGGGAATGAGCAGTTCTTC. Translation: CASSLDFSGNEQFF.

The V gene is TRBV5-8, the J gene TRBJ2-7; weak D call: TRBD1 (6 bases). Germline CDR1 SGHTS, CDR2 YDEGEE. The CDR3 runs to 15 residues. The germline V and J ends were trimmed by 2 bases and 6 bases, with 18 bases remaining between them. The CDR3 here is CASSLSLTGAGEQYF. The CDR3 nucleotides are TGTGCCAGCAGCTTATCCCTGACAGGCGCGGGCGAGCAGTACTTC.

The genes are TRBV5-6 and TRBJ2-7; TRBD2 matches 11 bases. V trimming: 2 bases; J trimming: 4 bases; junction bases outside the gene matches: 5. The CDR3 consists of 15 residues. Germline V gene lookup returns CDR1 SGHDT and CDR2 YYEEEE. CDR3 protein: CASSFGLAGGYEQYF. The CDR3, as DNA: TGTGCCAGCAGCTTCGGGCTAGCGGGAGGTTACGAGCAGTACTTC.

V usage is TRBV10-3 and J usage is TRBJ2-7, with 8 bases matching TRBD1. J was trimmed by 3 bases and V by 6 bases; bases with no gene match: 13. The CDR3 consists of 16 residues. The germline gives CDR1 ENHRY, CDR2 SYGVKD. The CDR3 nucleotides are TGTGCCATCAGCACTAACAACCGGGACAGGTTCTACGAGCAGTACTTC. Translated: CAISTNNRDRFYEQYF.

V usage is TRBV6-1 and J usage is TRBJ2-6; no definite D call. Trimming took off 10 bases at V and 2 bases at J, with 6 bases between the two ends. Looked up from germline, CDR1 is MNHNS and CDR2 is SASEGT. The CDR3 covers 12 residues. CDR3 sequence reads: CAIEPGANVLTF. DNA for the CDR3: TGTGCCATTGAACCTGGGGCCAACGTCCTGACTTTC.

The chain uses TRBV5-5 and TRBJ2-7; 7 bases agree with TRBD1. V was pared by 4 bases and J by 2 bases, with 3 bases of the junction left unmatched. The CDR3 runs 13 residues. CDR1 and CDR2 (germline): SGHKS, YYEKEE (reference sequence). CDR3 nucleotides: TGTGCCAGCAGCGAGGGACAGACCTACGAGCAGTACTTC. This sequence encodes CASSEGQTYEQYF.

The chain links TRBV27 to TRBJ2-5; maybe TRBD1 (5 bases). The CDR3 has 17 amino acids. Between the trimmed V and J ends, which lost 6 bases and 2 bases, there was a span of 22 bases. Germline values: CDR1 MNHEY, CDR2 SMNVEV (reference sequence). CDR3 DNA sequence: TGTGCCAGCAGGGAAGGGCCTCTGACAGTTTCTCAAGAGACCCAGTACTTC. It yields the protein CASREGPLTVSQETQYF.

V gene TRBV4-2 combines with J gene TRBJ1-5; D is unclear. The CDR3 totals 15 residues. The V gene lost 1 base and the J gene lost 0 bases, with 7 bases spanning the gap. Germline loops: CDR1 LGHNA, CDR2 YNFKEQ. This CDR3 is CASSQVGGSNQPQHF. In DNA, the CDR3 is TGTGCCAGCAGCCAAGTGGGAGGTAGCAATCAGCCCCAGCATTTT.

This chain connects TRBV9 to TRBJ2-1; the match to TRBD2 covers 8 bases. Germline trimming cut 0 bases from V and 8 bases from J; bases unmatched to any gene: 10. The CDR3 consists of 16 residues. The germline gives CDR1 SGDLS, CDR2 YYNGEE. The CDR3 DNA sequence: TGTGCCAGCAGCGTAGGCGGGACTAGGGCCGTGTATGAGCAGTTCTTC. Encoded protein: CASSVGGTRAVYEQFF.

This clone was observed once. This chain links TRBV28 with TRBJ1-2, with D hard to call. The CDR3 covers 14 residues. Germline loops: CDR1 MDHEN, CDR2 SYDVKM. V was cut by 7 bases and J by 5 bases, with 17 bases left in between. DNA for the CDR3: TGTGCCAGCACCGAGGGCCCCCTAGGATATGGCTACACCTTC. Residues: CASTEGPLGYGYTF.